A single sample is the source of the 8 T cell receptor beta chains below, sequenced in a study of PD-L1 blockade in urothelial cancer. Generated by immunoSEQ multiplex PCR, the TCRdb table keeps only in-frame clones and is missing some. Of some 77,000 clones in the sample, around 87% were seen once. The sample in question was PBMCs, obtained around atezolizumab (anti-PD-L1) treatment. All receptors derive from a woman aged 70 to 79 with urothelial cancer.

DNA for the CDR3: TGCAGCGCGGGAGGGCGGTTCCAAGAGACCCAGTACTTC. Translating it yields CSAGGRFQETQYF. The V gene is TRBV29-1, the J gene TRBJ2-5, with 8 bases fitting TRBD2. With 7 bases clipped from V and 1 base from J, the junction kept 5 bases outside the gene matches. The CDR3 has 13 residues. Germline lookup yields CDR1 SQVTM and CDR2 ANQGSEA.

At least ten counts were recorded for this clone. The genes are TRBV11-3 and TRBJ2-3; 8 bases align to TRBD1. This CDR3 has 15 amino acids. J lost 1 base, V lost 5 bases, and 5 bases had no gene match. Germline CDR1 is SGHNT and CDR2 is YENEEA. Here the CDR3 DNA reads TGTGCCAGCAGCCGCCGGACAGGGCGCACAGATACGCAGTATTTT. Translating gives CASSRRTGRTDTQYF. The entire variable domain, with the rest obtained from reference TRBV11-3 and TRBJ2-3, is as follows: EAGVVQSPRYKIIEKKQPVAFWCNPISGHNTLYWYLQNLGQGPELLIRYENEEAVDDSQLPKDRFSAERLKGVDSTLKIQPAELGDSAVYLCASSRRTGRTDTQYFGPGTRLTVL.

This chain uses TRBV7-7 with TRBJ2-7; 14 nucleotides line up with TRBD2. V was pared by 3 bases and J by 5 bases, with 0 bases of the junction left unmatched. The CDR3 loop spans 14 amino acids. From germline, CDR1 is SSHAT and CDR2 FNYEAQ (reference sequence). The CDR3 DNA reads as TGTGCCAGCAGCTTGGGACTAGCGGGAGACGAGCAGTACTTC. This gives the protein CASSLGLAGDEQYF. Supplemented by reference TRBV7-7 and TRBJ2-7, the full variable domain reads GAGVSQSPRYKVTKRGQDVTLRCDPISSHATLYWYQQALGQGPEFLTYFNYEAQPDKSGLPSDRFSAERPEGSISTLTIQRTEQRDSAMYRCASSLGLAGDEQYFGPGTRLTVT.

The chain joins TRBV2 to TRBJ2-5; 10 nucleotides align to TRBD2. V lost 6 bases to trimming and J lost 5 bases; unmatched junction nucleotides: 18. Germline V gene lookup returns CDR1 SNHLY and CDR2 FYNNEI. This CDR3 is built from 18 residues. CDR3 sequence reads: CASRTPGLAQVDAETQYF. Written as DNA, the CDR3 is TGTGCCAGCAGGACCCCGGGACTAGCGCAGGTAGATGCGGAGACCCAGTACTTC.

The chain is built from TRBV2 and TRBJ2-3; 8 bases agree with TRBD2. The CDR3 has 16 amino acids. Germline CDR1 reads SNHLY; CDR2 reads FYNNEI. The junction had 11 bases not matched to a gene; V was cut back by 4 bases and J by 5 bases. CDR3 bases: TGTGCCAGCAGTGTTCAACTAGCGGTATCAGGAGATACGCAGTATTTT. Protein: CASSVQLAVSGDTQYF.

The chain links TRBV14 to TRBJ1-6; D remains unclear. The length of the CDR3 is 14 residues. V was cut by 4 bases and J by 9 bases, with 13 bases left in between. Germline-derived CDR1 and CDR2 are SGHDN and FVKESK. For the CDR3, the DNA is TGTGCCAGCAGCCCCCAACGGGTTGGTTCACCCCTCCACTTT. Translating gives CASSPQRVGSPLHF.

The rearrangement links TRBV5-5 to TRBJ1-4; 7 nucleotides align to TRBD1. The trim removed 6 bases at V and 1 base at J, leaving 6 bases unmatched. Per germline, CDR1 SGHKS and CDR2 YYEKEE (reference sequence). The CDR3 runs to 15 residues. The CDR3 region has the DNA TGTGCCAGCACTATGCAGGGGGAAACTAATGAAAAACTGTTTTTT. It is translated as CASTMQGETNEKLFF.

A single count supports this clone. The chain recombines TRBV10-3 with TRBJ1-6; 11 positions agree with TRBD1. From germline, CDR1 is ENHRY and CDR2 SYGVKD. V shed 7 bases, J shed 5 bases, and the junction held 1 base outside the gene matches. This CDR3 is 14 amino acids long. This CDR3 is CAIKGQGDNSPLHF. DNA of the CDR3: TGTGCCATCAAGGGACAGGGGGATAATTCACCCCTCCACTTT.